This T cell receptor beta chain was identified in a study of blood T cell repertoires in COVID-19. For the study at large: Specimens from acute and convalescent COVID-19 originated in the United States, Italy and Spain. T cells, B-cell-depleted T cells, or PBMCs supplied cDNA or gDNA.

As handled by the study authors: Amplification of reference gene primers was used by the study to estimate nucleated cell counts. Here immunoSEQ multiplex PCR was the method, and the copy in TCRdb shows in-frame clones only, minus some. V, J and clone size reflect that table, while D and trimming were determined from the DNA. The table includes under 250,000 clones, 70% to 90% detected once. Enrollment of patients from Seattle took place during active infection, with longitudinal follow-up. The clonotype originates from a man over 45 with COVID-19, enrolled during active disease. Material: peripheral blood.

The CDR3 protein is CASSPGITGTSGSEQFF. DNA of the CDR3: TGTGCCAGCAGCCCGGGAATCACCGGGACTAGCGGGAGTGAGCAGTTCTTC. The chain has TRBV7-9 and TRBJ2-1; 14 bases are a match to TRBD2. With V trimmed by 5 bases and J by 9 bases, 12 bases remained unmatched. The germline V gene encodes CDR1 SEHNR and CDR2 FQNEAQ (reference sequence). The CDR3 totals 17 residues.